These 27 T cell receptor beta chains were all obtained from the same sample, sequenced in a study of Ad26.COV2.S vaccination and SARS-CoV-2 variants. Treatment noted: about 20 received Ad26.COV2.S at low or high dose, single or two shots; about 5 received placebo; per-sample allocation not given. Following the first vaccine or placebo injection, samples were taken on day 63. The assay was immunoSEQ multiplex PCR, and TCRdb's table has in-frame clones only and misses some. The table lists about 350,000 clones, around 89% of them singletons, with approximately 5% in the top ten. The material was peripheral blood, obtained in a trial of Ad26.COV2.S vaccine versus placebo. These receptors came from a person between 18 and 65 years old who received the Ad26.COV2.S COVID-19 vaccine or a placebo.

V and J are TRBV18 and TRBJ1-4, with 8 bases matching TRBD1. The CDR3 is 18 amino acids. Germline lookup yields CDR1 KGHSH and CDR2 LQKENI. The J segment lost 0 bases and the V segment lost 5 bases, leaving 11 bases of the junction unmatched. CDR3 coding DNA: TGTGCCAGCTCAGCGCGACAGGGGATCCCGTCAACTAATGAAAAACTGTTTTTT. Protein: CASSARQGIPSTNEKLFF. Looking up the rest from reference TRBV18 and TRBJ1-4 gives the full variable domain: NAGVMQNPRHLVRRRGQEARLRCSPMKGHSHVYWYRQLPEEGLKFMVYLQKENIIDESGMPKERFSAEFPKEGPSILRIQQVVRGDSAAYFCASSARQGIPSTNEKLFFGSGTQLSVL.

V gene TRBV2 combines with J gene TRBJ1-3; D might be TRBD1 (6 bases). Trimming left V 1 base short and J 6 bases short, with 10 bases between. The CDR3 length is 14 residues. Germline CDR1 SNHLY, CDR2 FYNNEI. The CDR3 nucleotides read TGTGCCAGCAGTGAAGACAGGGCGGCAAACACCATATATTTT. Translation: CASSEDRAANTIYF.

The chain joins TRBV7-9 to TRBJ2-2, with 9 bases lining up with TRBD1. Trimming took 6 bases from V and 4 from J; bases not matched to a gene: 6. CDR3 length: 15 residues. CDR1 and CDR2 (germline): SEHNR, FQNEAQ (reference sequence). As DNA, the CDR3 is TGTGCCAGCAGTCTGACGGACAGGGGCACCGGGGAGCTGTTTTTT. Translating gives CASSLTDRGTGELFF.

V usage is TRBV5-6 and J usage is TRBJ1-2, with a tentative D call TRBD1 (5 bases). The CDR3 length is 13 residues. Trimming removed 0 bases from V and 7 bases from J, with 10 bases in between. In germline, CDR1 is SGHDT, CDR2 YYEEEE. The CDR3 sequence is CASSLGGAAGYTF. The CDR3 DNA is TGTGCCAGCAGCTTGGGAGGGGCGGCTGGCTACACCTTC.

The rearrangement uses TRBV30 and TRBJ2-3, with 8 bases lining up with TRBD1. Germline CDR1 and CDR2: GTSNPN and SVGIG (reference sequence). This CDR3 has 14 amino acids. The V gene end was trimmed by 5 bases and the J gene end by 0 bases; junction bases not matched to a gene: 4. This CDR3 is CAWDRGASTDTQYF. The DNA of the CDR3 is TGTGCCTGGGACAGGGGAGCTAGCACAGATACGCAGTATTTT.

V is TRBV7-6 and J is TRBJ1-5; TRBD1 aligns across 7 bases. This CDR3 contains 14 residues. After removal of 5 bases from V and 3 bases from J, the junction contained 4 bases not matched to a gene. Germline CDR1 SGHVS, CDR2 FNYEAQ. The DNA for the CDR3 is TGTGCCAGCAGCGCGGGGACAGTCAATCAGCCCCAGCATTTT. Its translation is CASSAGTVNQPQHF.

V gene TRBV28 combines with J gene TRBJ2-1; TRBD2 might be the D (6 bases). The CDR3 consists of 13 residues. CDR1 MDHEN and CDR2 SYDVKM come from the germline V gene. Trimming stripped 6 bases from V and 8 bases from J, with 14 bases between. In nucleotides, the CDR3 is TGTGCCAGCAGCCCGACTAGTCCGTATGAGCAGTTCTTC. Protein: CASSPTSPYEQFF.

The chain employs TRBV19 and TRBJ1-6; 8 bases map to TRBD1. The V gene's germline CDR1 is LNHDA and CDR2 SQIVND (reference sequence). The CDR3 spans 20 residues. With V trimmed by 1 base and J by 0 bases, 11 bases remained unmatched. DNA for the CDR3: TGTGCCAGTAGTATAGTCCCTTTCAGGGGGCCCGGCTCCTATAATTCACCCCTCCACTTT. This translates into CASSIVPFRGPGSYNSPLHF.

The CDR3 sequence is CASSLISGSKNEQYF. The DNA of the CDR3 is TGTGCCAGCAGCTTAATTAGCGGGAGCAAGAACGAGCAGTACTTC. This rearrangement joins TRBV7-9 to TRBJ2-7; 9 bases line up with TRBD2. Germline loops: CDR1 SEHNR, CDR2 FQNEAQ (reference sequence). The CDR3 covers 15 residues. The V segment lost 2 bases and the J segment 5 bases; nucleotides outside the gene matches: 7.

The chain carries TRBV9 and TRBJ2-7, with 8 nucleotides matching TRBD1. This CDR3 is built from 14 residues. Looked up from germline, CDR1 is SGDLS and CDR2 is YYNGEE. V trimming: 0 bases; J trimming: 5 bases; junction bases outside the gene matches: 4. CDR3 loop: CASSVAAGGDEQYF. The CDR3 DNA sequence: TGTGCCAGCAGCGTAGCGGCAGGGGGCGACGAGCAGTACTTC.

A single count supports this clone. The chain recombines TRBV9 with TRBJ2-2, with a tentative D call TRBD2 (5 bases). This CDR3 region has 14 residues. The ends were cut back, 4 bases at V and 5 bases at J, with 12 bases in the middle. Looked up from germline, CDR1 is SGDLS and CDR2 is YYNGEE. This CDR3 is CASSFRGTTGELFF. As DNA, the CDR3 is TGTGCCAGCAGCTTTCGGGGTACTACCGGGGAGCTGTTTTTT.

J is TRBJ2-7 and V is TRBV7-8; TRBD1 matches 7 bases. This CDR3 contains 17 residues. Germline V gene sequence: CDR1 SGHVS, CDR2 FQNEAQ. J lost 0 bases, V lost 6 bases, and 14 bases had no gene match. CDR3 sequence reads: CASSFVITGEFSYEQYF. The CDR3 DNA follows: TGTGCCAGCAGTTTTGTCATTACAGGGGAATTCTCCTACGAGCAGTACTTC.

This rearrangement joins TRBV2 to TRBJ2-7; D is uncertain. The length of the CDR3 is 13 residues. CDR1 is SNHLY, CDR2 FYNNEI, per germline. The V end was cut by 1 base, the J end by 3 bases, with 7 bases between. The CDR3 protein is CASSEVRYYEQYF. Written as DNA, the CDR3 is TGTGCCAGCAGTGAAGTAAGGTACTACGAGCAGTACTTC.

The chain carries TRBV7-2 and TRBJ1-1; TRBD1 matches at 11 bases. The trim removed 2 bases at V and 4 bases at J, leaving 3 bases unmatched. The CDR3 is made up of 15 amino acids. Germline V gene lookup returns CDR1 SGHTA and CDR2 FQGNSA. The CDR3 region has the DNA TGTGCCAGCAGCTTATCCGGGACAGGGGGCACTGAAGCTTTCTTT. Protein: CASSLSGTGGTEAFF.

The CDR3 sequence: CASSYFAGRNEQFF. In DNA, the CDR3 is TGTGCCAGCAGTTACTTCGCGGGGAGGAATGAGCAGTTCTTC. The rearrangement links TRBV6-2 or TRBV6-3 to TRBJ2-1; TRBD2 is a possible D gene (6 bases). Trimming cost V 1 base and J 7 bases, with 11 bases left between them. Germline assignment: CDR1 MNHEY and CDR2 SVGEGT. The CDR3 consists of 14 residues.

The chain carries TRBV5-1 and TRBJ1-1; 7 nucleotides align to TRBD1. The CDR3 spans 15 residues. Trimming cost V 3 bases and J 1 base; bases outside gene matches: 6. CDR1 SGHRS and CDR2 YFSETQ come from the germline V gene. The CDR3 DNA is TGCGCCAGCAGCTGGACGACAGGGCCGAACACTGAAGCTTTCTTT. The encoded protein is CASSWTTGPNTEAFF.

This rearrangement joins TRBV5-1 to TRBJ1-1; D gene unclear. This CDR3 comprises 14 residues. With 0 bases removed from V and 3 bases from J, the gap between germline ends came to 9 bases. Germline V gene data show CDR1 as SGHRS and CDR2 as YFSETQ. The CDR3 protein is CASSLEFGDTEAFF. DNA of the CDR3: TGCGCCAGCAGCTTGGAATTTGGGGACACTGAAGCTTTCTTT.

CDR3 protein: CSVRTADTQYF. The CDR3 nucleotides are TGCAGCGTGCGTACCGCAGATACGCAGTATTTT. The V gene is TRBV29-1, the J gene TRBJ2-3, with D unclear. Germline V lookup: CDR1 SQVTM, CDR2 ANQGSEA. The CDR3 runs to 11 residues. V gave up 6 bases and J gave up 4 bases, with 8 bases separating them.

The rearrangement uses TRBV30 and TRBJ2-2, with a possible D match to TRBD1 (7 bases). From germline, CDR1 is GTSNPN and CDR2 SVGIG (reference sequence). V gave up 2 bases and J gave up 1 base, with 23 bases separating them. The CDR3 has 19 residues. CDR3 region: CAWSKFRQGAGRNTGELFF. DNA of the CDR3: TGTGCCTGGAGTAAATTTCGACAGGGTGCGGGGAGGAACACCGGGGAGCTGTTTTTT.

The rearrangement joins TRBV5-1 to TRBJ2-5; D is possibly TRBD2 (6 bases). Germline V gene lookup returns CDR1 SGHRS and CDR2 YFSETQ. Trimming cost V 4 bases and J 8 bases, with 21 bases left between them. The CDR3 length is 15 residues. The DNA for the CDR3 is TGCGCCAGCAGCCGGGACTTCGTCCTGATGTCAACCCAGTACTTC. This encodes CASSRDFVLMSTQYF.

The J gene is TRBJ1-2, the V gene TRBV4-1; D gene unclear. Trimming took off 4 bases at V and 8 bases at J, with 14 bases between the two ends. The CDR3 runs to 13 residues. Germline CDR1 reads MGHRA; CDR2 reads YSYEKL. The CDR3 region is CASSPSYAIGYTF. For the CDR3, the DNA is TGCGCCAGCAGCCCGTCTTATGCGATAGGCTACACCTTC.

This chain connects TRBV3-1 (or the pseudogene TRBV3-2) to TRBJ2-7; weak D call: TRBD1 (5 bases). This CDR3 comprises 12 residues. V was pared by 3 bases and J by 5 bases, with 8 bases between. The germline CDR1 and CDR2 sequences are LGHDT and YNNKEL (reference sequence). In DNA, the CDR3 is TGTGCCAGCAGCCACGGACACAACGAGCAGTACTTC. This sequence encodes CASSHGHNEQYF.

CDR3 bases: TGTGCCAGCAGTGTCTACCCTGGCGAGACTGAAGCTTTCTTT. It yields the protein CASSVYPGETEAFF. V usage is TRBV6-4 and J usage is TRBJ1-1; no definite D call. The CDR3 consists of 14 residues. Trimming took off 4 bases at V and 5 bases at J, with 14 bases between the two ends. Germline CDR1 and CDR2: MRHNA and SNTAGT.

V and J are TRBV11-2 and TRBJ2-2, with no clear D. CDR3 length: 13 residues. From germline, CDR1 is SGHAT and CDR2 FQNNGV. V lost 3 bases and J 2 bases, leaving 4 bases between the germline ends. CDR3 loop: CASSFVNTGELFF. Written as DNA, the CDR3 is TGTGCCAGCAGCTTTGTTAACACCGGGGAGCTGTTTTTT.

The V gene is TRBV5-4, the J gene TRBJ1-2; the D gene is possibly TRBD1 (5 bases). Trimming cost V 3 bases and J 7 bases, with 19 bases left between them. Germline loops: CDR1 SGHNT, CDR2 YYREEE (reference sequence). This CDR3 has 15 residues. The DNA for the CDR3 is TGTGCCAGCAGCTCGGGCGGCCAGGGAAGGGGTGGCTACACCTTC. This sequence encodes CASSSGGQGRGGYTF.

The chain couples TRBV7-2 to TRBJ2-2, with D uncertain. This CDR3 is built from 13 residues. The germline V gene encodes CDR1 SGHTA and CDR2 FQGNSA. The germline V and J ends were trimmed by 4 bases and 3 bases, with 6 bases remaining between them. This CDR3 reads CASSSTYTGELFF. In DNA form, the CDR3 reads TGTGCCAGCAGCTCGACCTACACCGGGGAGCTGTTTTTT.

The chain uses TRBV27 and TRBJ2-2; 8 positions agree with TRBD1. This CDR3 spans 13 amino acids. V trimming: 5 bases; J trimming: 6 bases; junction bases outside the gene matches: 2. The germline V gene has CDR1 MNHEY and CDR2 SMNVEV (reference sequence). CDR3 sequence: CASSPDRAGELFF. The CDR3 DNA sequence: TGTGCCAGCAGTCCGGACAGGGCCGGGGAGCTGTTTTTT.